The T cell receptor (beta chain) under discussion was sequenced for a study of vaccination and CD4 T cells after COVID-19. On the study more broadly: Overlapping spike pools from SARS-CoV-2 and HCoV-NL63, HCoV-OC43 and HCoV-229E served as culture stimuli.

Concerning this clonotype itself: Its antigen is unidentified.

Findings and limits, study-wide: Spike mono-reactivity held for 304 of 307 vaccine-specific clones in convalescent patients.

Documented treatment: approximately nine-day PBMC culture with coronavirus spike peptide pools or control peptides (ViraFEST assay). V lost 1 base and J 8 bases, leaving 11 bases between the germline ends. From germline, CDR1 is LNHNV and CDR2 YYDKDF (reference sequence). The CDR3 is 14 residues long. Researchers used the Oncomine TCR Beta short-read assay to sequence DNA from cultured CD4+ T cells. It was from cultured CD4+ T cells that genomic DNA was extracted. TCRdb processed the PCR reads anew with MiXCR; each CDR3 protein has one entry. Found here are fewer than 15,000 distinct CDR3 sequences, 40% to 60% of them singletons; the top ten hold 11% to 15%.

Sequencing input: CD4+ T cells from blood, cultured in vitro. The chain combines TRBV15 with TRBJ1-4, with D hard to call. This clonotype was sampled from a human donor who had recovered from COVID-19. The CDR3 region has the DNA TGTGCCACCAGCAGAGGGCGCCAGGAAGAAAAACTGTTTTTT. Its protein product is CATSRGRQEEKLFF.